One and the same sample provided the 4 T cell receptor beta chains below, sequenced in a study of cytotoxic CD8 clonotypes in ibrutinib-treated CLL. Generated by immunoSEQ multiplex PCR, the TCRdb table keeps only in-frame clones and is missing some. The sample holds some 290,000 clones, roughly 79% seen once. The starting material was PBMCs, obtained before ibrutinib treatment. The receptors here all came from a human donor with chronic lymphocytic leukemia.

In this sample, this clone turned up once. Other DNA sequences from this sample encode an identical CDR3 as well. This chain links TRBV11-2 with TRBJ1-5; no definite D call. Germline CDR1 SGHAT, CDR2 FQNNGV. V lost 1 base, J lost 3 bases, and 7 bases lay in between. This CDR3 is built from 14 residues. The CDR3 DNA reads as TGTGCCAGCAGCTTAGGACGGAACAATCAGCCCCAGCATTTT. This encodes CASSLGRNNQPQHF.

Here the CDR3 DNA reads TGTGCCAGCAGCTTAGTTGCGCTTCCATTCTCCTACGAGCAGTACTTC. It yields the protein CASSLVALPFSYEQYF. V gene TRBV7-6 combines with J gene TRBJ2-7; no reliable D call. Trimming cost V 1 base and J 0 bases, with 13 bases left between them. Germline V gene lookup returns CDR1 SGHVS and CDR2 FNYEAQ. The CDR3 has 16 residues.

The V call is TRBV19, the J call TRBJ2-2; 8 positions match TRBD1. This CDR3 has 18 residues. Per germline, CDR1 LNHDA and CDR2 SQIVND (reference sequence). V lost 5 bases and J lost 1; bases outside the gene matches: 12. The DNA of the CDR3 is TGTGCCAGTAGTTCCATACGGACAGGGATATTGAACACCGGGGAGCTGTTTTTT. Translated: CASSSIRTGILNTGELFF.

The chain recombines TRBV28 with TRBJ1-2; D is uncertain. Germline V gene data show CDR1 as MDHEN and CDR2 as SYDVKM. With 6 bases removed from V and 2 bases from J, the gap between germline ends came to 13 bases. The CDR3 contains 14 residues. This CDR3 is CASRLRVRNYGYTF. CDR3 coding DNA: TGTGCCAGCAGGCTCCGGGTACGAAACTATGGCTACACCTTC.